The 26 T cell receptor beta chains listed next were all sequenced from one sample in a study of cytomegalovirus exposure and HLA in healthy donors. PCR used 60 Vbeta primers and 13 Jbeta primers. Generated by immunoSEQ multiplex PCR, the TCRdb table keeps only in-frame clones and is missing some. The sample holds roughly 180,000 clones, approximately 80% seen once. Sequenced material: PBMCs. These TCRs come from a boy between 2 and 15 years old in good health and CMV-seronegative.

The chain couples TRBV30 to TRBJ2-7; D may be TRBD1 (6 bases). Trimming took 2 bases from V and 6 from J, leaving 29 bases between them. This CDR3 has 18 amino acids. In germline, CDR1 is GTSNPN, CDR2 SVGIG (reference sequence). DNA for the CDR3: TGTGCCTGGAGTTTCACATCCTGGACAGCACGCAGGGCGCCCGAGCAGTACGTC. It codes for CAWSFTSWTARRAPEQYV.

The chain has TRBV30 and TRBJ1-1, with 7 bases fitting TRBD1. Trimming at V came to 2 bases and at J to 3 bases, leaving 12 bases not matched to a gene. Germline CDR1 is GTSNPN and CDR2 is SVGIG (reference sequence). CDR3 size: 16 residues. CDR3 nucleotide sequence: TGTGCCTGGAGTAGACTTGACAGGGTAAGAGACACTGAAGCTTTCTTT. Its translation: CAWSRLDRVRDTEAFF. Complete variable domain (other parts from reference TRBV30 and TRBJ1-1): SQTIHQWPATLVQPVGSPLSLECTVEGTSNPNLYWYRQAAGRGLQLLFYSVGIGQISSEVPQNLSASRPQDRQFILSSKKLLLSDSGFYLCAWSRLDRVRDTEAFFGQGTRLTVV.

A single count supports this clone. The chain recombines TRBV7-2 with TRBJ1-2, with D unresolved. V lost 5 bases and J lost 3, with 10 bases in between. The CDR3 is 13 residues long. Germline CDR1 and CDR2: SGHTA and FQGNSA. The CDR3 spells CASSKDIDYGYTF. The CDR3 coding sequence is TGTGCCAGCAGCAAAGACATAGACTATGGCTACACCTTC.

The chain couples TRBV28 to TRBJ1-2; maybe TRBD1 (5 bases). The germline V and J ends were trimmed by 2 bases and 4 bases, with 8 bases remaining between them. The CDR3 has 13 residues. The V gene's germline CDR1 is MDHEN and CDR2 SYDVKM. CDR3 region: CASSLIQGYGYTF. Here the CDR3 DNA reads TGTGCCAGCAGTTTAATCCAGGGCTATGGCTACACCTTC.

This chain's CDR3 is CASSRDRVTEAFF. Written as DNA, the CDR3 is TGTGCCAGCAGCCGGGACAGGGTAACTGAAGCTTTCTTT. The gene calls are TRBV5-5 and TRBJ1-1; 9 nucleotides agree with TRBD1. V was pared by 4 bases and J by 5 bases, with 3 bases of the junction left unmatched. Germline V gives CDR1 SGHKS, CDR2 YYEKEE (reference sequence). This CDR3 has 13 residues. Filled out from reference TRBV5-5 and TRBJ1-1, the complete variable domain reads DAGVTQSPTHLIKTRGQQVTLRCSPISGHKSVSWYQQVLGQGPQFIFQYYEKEERGRGNFPDRFSARQFPNYSSELNVNALLLGDSALYLCASSRDRVTEAFFGQGTRLTVV.

This clone appeared a single time. The CDR3 region is CASSESYEQYF. CDR3 DNA sequence: TGTGCCAGCAGCGAGTCCTACGAGCAGTACTTC. The chain links TRBV5-8 to TRBJ2-7, with D unresolved. Trimming took 4 bases from V and 1 from J, leaving 3 bases between them. This CDR3 comprises 11 residues. The germline V gene has CDR1 SGHTS and CDR2 YDEGEE.

The chain couples TRBV2 to TRBJ1-1; 9 bases fit TRBD1. V trimming: 7 bases; J trimming: 4 bases; junction bases outside the gene matches: 7. Germline lookup yields CDR1 SNHLY and CDR2 FYNNEI. This CDR3 is 14 amino acids long. The DNA for the CDR3 is TGTGCCAGCACCCAAACAGGGGGCGGCACTGAAGCTTTCTTT. The encoded protein is CASTQTGGGTEAFF.

V usage is TRBV7-2 and J usage is TRBJ2-5, with TRBD2 identical over 13 bases. Per germline, CDR1 SGHTA and CDR2 FQGNSA. This CDR3 region has 16 residues. V gave up 5 bases and J gave up 6 bases; unmatched junction bases: 9. The CDR3 DNA reads as TGTGCCAGCAGCATAACTACTAGCGGGAGGGGAAAGACCCAGTACTTC. Its translation is CASSITTSGRGKTQYF.

CDR3 in amino acids: CASSVGTSPRTDTQYF. The CDR3 region has the DNA TGTGCCAGCAGCGTTGGGACTAGCCCCCGCACAGATACGCAGTATTTT. V is TRBV7-3 and J is TRBJ2-3, with 9 positions matching TRBD2. Germline CDR1 is SGHTA and CDR2 is FQGTGA. The CDR3 consists of 16 residues. The ends lost 5 bases at V and 1 base at J; junction bases unmatched: 7. The full variable domain, with the rest looked up from reference TRBV7-3 and TRBJ2-3, is GAGVSQTPSNKVTEKGKYVELRCDPISGHTALYWYRQSLGQGPEFLIYFQGTGAADDSGLPNDRFFAVRPEGSVSTLKIQRTERGDSAVYLCASSVGTSPRTDTQYFGPGTRLTVL.

The chain employs TRBV7-2 and TRBJ2-7; possibly TRBD1 for D (6 bases). V was cut by 5 bases and J by 2 bases, with 10 bases left in between. CDR3 length: 13 amino acids. The germline V gene encodes CDR1 SGHTA and CDR2 FQGNSA. CDR3 DNA sequence: TGTGCCAGCAGCGTGACAGGACCCTACGAGCAGTACGTC. Residues: CASSVTGPYEQYV.

The V and J genes are TRBV19 and TRBJ2-7; TRBD2 agrees at 7 bases. With 1 base clipped from V and 3 bases from J, the junction kept 3 bases outside the gene matches. This CDR3 comprises 14 residues. Germline V CDR1 and CDR2: LNHDA, SQIVND (reference sequence). The CDR3 reads CASSIVGGDYEQYF. As DNA, the CDR3 is TGTGCCAGTAGTATAGTGGGGGGGGACTACGAGCAGTACTTC.

This clone was seen just once. The chain carries TRBV21-1 and TRBJ2-2; the table's D call, TRBD2, has no DNA check behind it. TRBV21-1 is listed as a pseudogene. This CDR3 is built from 13 residues. The CDR3 reads CASSPTGVGELFF. In nucleotides, the CDR3 is TGTGCCAGCAGCCCTACGGGGGTCGGGGAGCTGTTTTTT.

V is TRBV4-1 and J is TRBJ2-1; TRBD2 matches 10 bases. Germline trimming cut 0 bases from V and 10 bases from J; bases unmatched to any gene: 6. CDR3 length: 15 amino acids. Per germline, CDR1 MGHRA and CDR2 YSYEKL. The CDR3 loop reads CASSQEIAGGGEQFF. The CDR3 nucleotides are TGCGCCAGCAGCCAAGAAATAGCGGGAGGCGGGGAGCAGTTCTTC.

V and J are TRBV15 and TRBJ1-1; D remains unclear. This CDR3 has 14 amino acids. Germline CDR1 reads LNHNV; CDR2 reads YYDKDF (reference sequence). V lost 0 bases and J lost 1, with 6 bases in between. In DNA, the CDR3 is TGTGCCACCAGCAGAGATCGAGGGAACACTGAAGCTTTCTTT. It codes for CATSRDRGNTEAFF.

Concerning this clone itself: The DNA is left out, because the CDR3 cannot be placed on it with certainty; the CDR3 is given as TCRdb lists it. The chain's CDR3 is CASSIVGPGGAEAFF. This sequence joins TRBV19 and TRBJ1-1. Germline values: CDR1 LNHDA, CDR2 SQIVND (reference sequence). Ends included, the CDR3 has 15 residues.

J is TRBJ2-5 and V is TRBV7-6, with D unclear. This CDR3 region has 15 residues. V lost 1 base and J 5 bases, leaving 14 bases between the germline ends. Looked up from germline, CDR1 is SGHVS and CDR2 is FNYEAQ. The CDR3 DNA is TGTGCCAGCAGCTTAGAGGCCGCAGGCCAGGAGACCCAGTACTTC. Encoded protein: CASSLEAAGQETQYF.

V gene TRBV4-1 combines with J gene TRBJ2-5, with a weak D call TRBD1 (6 bases). Germline values: CDR1 MGHRA, CDR2 YSYEKL. V was pared by 0 bases and J by 2 bases, with 10 bases between. The CDR3 spans 15 residues. The CDR3 is CASSQDGTTQETQYF. CDR3 coding DNA: TGCGCCAGCAGCCAAGATGGGACAACTCAAGAGACCCAGTACTTC.

This chain connects TRBV2 to TRBJ1-2; D is ambiguous. Germline V gene sequence: CDR1 SNHLY, CDR2 FYNNEI. The CDR3 extends over 13 amino acids. V gave up 3 bases and J gave up 7 bases, with 12 bases separating them. The CDR3 sequence is CASSEEGRGGYTF. CDR3 coding DNA: TGTGCCAGCAGTGAGGAGGGCCGCGGTGGCTACACCTTC.

V gene TRBV25-1 combines with J gene TRBJ2-1, with 8 nucleotides matching TRBD2. The V gene end was trimmed by 1 base and the J gene end by 7 bases; junction bases not matched to a gene: 9. Germline CDR1 reads MGHDK; CDR2 reads SYGVNS. CDR3 length: 16 amino acids. The CDR3 region is CASSELGAGVRNEQFF. DNA for the CDR3: TGTGCCAGCAGTGAATTGGGAGCGGGAGTCAGAAATGAGCAGTTCTTC.

This clone was counted between two and nine times. This chain joins TRBV2 and TRBJ2-5; D is perhaps TRBD1 (5 bases). Germline V gives CDR1 SNHLY, CDR2 FYNNEI. Trimming took off 2 bases at V and 5 bases at J, with 12 bases between the two ends. CDR3 length: 14 amino acids. The CDR3 DNA follows: TGTGCCAGCAGTGAATTGGGGCTGGGGGAGACCCAGTACTTC. This encodes CASSELGLGETQYF.

The chain couples TRBV5-6 to TRBJ2-1, with 8 bases fitting TRBD2. This CDR3 is 15 amino acids long. V lost 6 bases to trimming and J lost 9 bases; unmatched junction nucleotides: 14. Germline lookup yields CDR1 SGHDT and CDR2 YYEEEE. The chain's CDR3 is CASNLRTSSGGEQFF. DNA of the CDR3: TGTGCCAGCAACCTTAGGACTAGCTCTGGCGGTGAGCAGTTCTTC.

This chain connects TRBV9 to TRBJ1-2; D gene uncertain. The CDR3 is made up of 14 amino acids. Between the trimmed V and J ends, which lost 3 bases and 2 bases, there was a span of 11 bases. CDR1 is SGDLS and CDR2 is YYNGEE in the germline V gene. CDR3 residues: CASSATATNYGYTF. CDR3 bases: TGTGCCAGCAGCGCGACTGCCACCAACTATGGCTACACCTTC.

V and J are TRBV7-2 and TRBJ2-7; D perhaps matches TRBD2 (5 bases). The germline gives CDR1 SGHTA, CDR2 FQGNSA. V dropped 3 bases and J dropped 2 bases, with 11 bases sitting between them. The CDR3 is made up of 14 amino acids. In nucleotides, the CDR3 is TGTGCCAGCAGCTTCAAAACGGGGACCTACGAGCAGTACTTC. Translating gives CASSFKTGTYEQYF.

The V gene is TRBV4-3, the J gene TRBJ2-5; 16 nucleotides line up with TRBD2. V shed 4 bases, J shed 5 bases, and the junction held 7 bases outside the gene matches. In germline, CDR1 is LGHNA, CDR2 YSLEER. CDR3 length: 17 amino acids. CDR3 sequence reads: CASSRGTSGGAGETQYF. The CDR3 coding sequence is TGCGCCAGCAGCCGAGGGACTAGCGGGGGGGCCGGGGAGACCCAGTACTTC.

The count of this clone is one. The chain carries TRBV7-2 and TRBJ1-5; D remains ambiguous. With 1 base removed from V and 9 bases from J, the gap between germline ends came to 13 bases. The CDR3 has 14 amino acids. Germline V gives CDR1 SGHTA, CDR2 FQGNSA. The CDR3 nucleotides are TGTGCCAGCAGCTTAGATTCGGGAGAAGGGCCCCAGCATTTT. Translation gives CASSLDSGEGPQHF.

V and J are TRBV9 and TRBJ1-1, with 7 bases matching TRBD1. J gave up 0 bases and V 2 bases, and 10 bases lay outside the gene matches. CDR1 SGDLS and CDR2 YYNGEE come from the germline V gene. The CDR3 contains 17 residues. The CDR3 loop is CASSVEDRVPMNTEAFF. The CDR3 nucleotides read TGTGCCAGCAGCGTCGAAGACAGGGTTCCTATGAACACTGAAGCTTTCTTT.